The text below deals with one TCR beta chain. The junction differs from germline at one of its ends, possibly a read error. Under the authors' procedure: For nucleated cells, counts were estimated from reference gene primer amplification. The method was immunoSEQ multiplex PCR; TCRdb's version includes in-frame clones alone and lacks a portion of them. V, J and clone size derive from that table, while D and trimming were established from the DNA sequence. The data show 60,000 to 80,000 clones, 88% seen once. These data originate in a study of blood T cell repertoires in COVID-19. Germline CDR1 reads SNHLY; CDR2 reads FYNNEI. CDR3 length: 15 residues.

The receptor comes from a human donor in a cohort sampled during active COVID-19. The sequenced sample consisted of peripheral blood. The chain carries TRBV2 and TRBJ2-5; TRBD2 aligns across 15 bases. The CDR3 sequence is CASREGLAGGEAQYF. CDR3 nucleotides: TGTGCCAGCAGGGAGGGACTAGCGGGAGGAGAGGCCCAGTACTTC.